These 5 T cell receptor beta chains share one sample of origin, sequenced in a study of post-analysis software for immune sequencing data. Study outcomes and limitations: Among a few TRBV segments more frequent in patients than controls were TRBV5-6, TRBV5-1 and TRBV20-1.

cDNA libraries of TCR beta carried unique molecular identifiers. TCRdb fed the PCR reads into MiXCR, producing one record per CDR3 protein. This sample has hundreds of thousands of distinct CDR3 sequences; approximately 30% occur once, and the top ten carry approximately 0.6%. No antigen has been identified for these receptors. The specimen was blood. The receptors were gathered from a girl under 18 with multiple sclerosis.

This rearrangement joins TRBV6-4 to TRBJ2-1; D is unresolved. The ends were cut back, 2 bases at V and 0 bases at J, with 11 bases in the middle. There are 16 residues in the CDR3. CDR1 is MRHNA, CDR2 SNTAGT, per germline. CDR3 in DNA: TGTGCCAGCAGTGACGGCTACTTTGGCTCCTACAATGAGCAGTTCTTC. It encodes CASSDGYFGSYNEQFF.

The chain carries TRBV28 and TRBJ1-2, with 7 bases fitting TRBD1. Trimming removed 6 bases from V and 6 bases from J; junction bases left unmatched: 16. CDR3 length: 16 amino acids. CDR1 and CDR2 from the germline V gene are MDHEN and SYDVKM. CDR3 region: CASSDAGKDRRDGYTF. As DNA, the CDR3 is TGTGCCAGCAGCGACGCCGGTAAGGACAGGAGGGATGGCTACACCTTC.

CDR3 nucleotide sequence: TGTGCCAGCAGTTACTCGAGGGGGCCCGGTGAAAAACTGTTTTTT. Amino acids: CASSYSRGPGEKLFF. This sequence joins TRBV6-5 and TRBJ1-4, with 7 bases that match TRBD1. V was pared by 0 bases and J by 7 bases, with 5 bases of the junction left unmatched. The CDR3 length is 15 residues. In germline, CDR1 is MNHEY, CDR2 SVGAGI.

This clonotype was observed a few times. The genes are TRBV4-3 and TRBJ1-5, with 9 bases that match TRBD1. The CDR3 totals 15 residues. Germline V CDR1 and CDR2: LGHNA, YSLEER. The V gene end was trimmed by 0 bases and the J gene end by 5 bases; junction bases not matched to a gene: 2. CDR3 amino acids: CASSQDWTGDQPQHF. The CDR3 DNA sequence: TGCGCCAGCAGCCAAGATTGGACAGGGGATCAGCCCCAGCATTTT.

This clonotype was counted many times. The J gene is TRBJ2-7, the V gene TRBV7-2; tentatively, D is TRBD1 or TRBD2 (6 bases each). The CDR3 loop spans 18 amino acids. Germline CDR1 reads SGHTA; CDR2 reads FQGNSA. V lost 5 bases to trimming and J lost 2 bases, with 25 bases between them. CDR3 region: CASSRAGQGKVVAYEQYF. The CDR3 nucleotides are TGTGCCAGCAGCCGCGCGGGGCAGGGGAAGGTAGTCGCCTACGAGCAGTACTTC.